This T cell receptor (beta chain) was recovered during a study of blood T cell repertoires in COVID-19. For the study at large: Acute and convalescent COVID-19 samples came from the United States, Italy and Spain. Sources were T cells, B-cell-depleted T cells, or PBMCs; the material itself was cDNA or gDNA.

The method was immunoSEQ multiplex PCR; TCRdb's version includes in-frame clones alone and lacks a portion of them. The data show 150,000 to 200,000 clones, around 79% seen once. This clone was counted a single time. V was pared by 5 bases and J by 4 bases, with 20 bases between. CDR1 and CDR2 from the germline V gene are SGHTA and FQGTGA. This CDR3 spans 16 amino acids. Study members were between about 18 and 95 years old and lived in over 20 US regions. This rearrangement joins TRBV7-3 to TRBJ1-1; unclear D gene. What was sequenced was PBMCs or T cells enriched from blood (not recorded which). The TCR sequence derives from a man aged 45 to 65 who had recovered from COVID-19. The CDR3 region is CASSPNGVGIGTEAFF. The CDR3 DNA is TGTGCCAGCAGCCCCAATGGGGTCGGGATCGGCACTGAAGCTTTCTTT.